Here is one TCR beta chain with its context. This sample was included in a study of blood T cell repertoires in COVID-19. Overall study: COVID-19 samples collected from the United States, Italy and Spain covered acute and convalescent phases. PBMCs, B-cell-depleted T cells, or T cells provided the cDNA or gDNA that made up the material.

All recovered Cohort 3 donors got two negative PCRs, got clearance, or saw symptom resolution. Clones were sequenced by immunoSEQ multiplex PCR, and TCRdb holds only the in-frame ones, with some missing. The sample consists of approximately 170,000 clones, 65% to 85% of them appearing once. Sequenced sample: PBMCs or T cells enriched from blood (not recorded which). The sequence derives from a man aged 40-49 years who had recovered from COVID-19.

CDR3 nucleotide sequence: TGTGCCAGCAGTTTCCGGACTAGCGGGGGTGGCACAGATACGCAGTATTTT. As protein: CASSFRTSGGGTDTQYF. The chain joins TRBV27 to TRBJ2-3; 13 bases agree with TRBD2. The germline V gene encodes CDR1 MNHEY and CDR2 SMNVEV (reference sequence). CDR3 length equals 17 residues. V shed 3 bases and J 1 base; nucleotides not matched to a gene: 4.